This is a list of T cell receptor beta chains from one sample in a study of blood T cell repertoires in COVID-19. Here immunoSEQ multiplex PCR was the method, and the copy in TCRdb shows in-frame clones only, minus some. This table holds approximately 40,000 clones, about nine tenths found once. The specimen was peripheral blood. The receptors shown here come from an elderly woman in a cohort sampled during active or convalescent COVID-19. Both conserved end residues are part of each CDR3. A D gene is named only where the DNA matches it firmly. The listing skips clone size in some rows; elsewhere it reads once, few, many or a size class.

D gene: TRBD1
J gene: TRBJ1-4
clone size: once
V gene: TRBV5-4
CDR3 DNA: TGTGCCAGCGCCCCGCGGGAAGGGGGCAGTGAAAAACTGTTTTTT
CDR3 protein: CASAPREGGSEKLFF

D gene: TRBD1
J gene: TRBJ2-3
clone size: few
V gene: TRBV7-3
CDR3 DNA: TGTGCCAGCAGCTTGACAGGGGGAGTTGGAACAGATACGCAGTATTTT
CDR3 protein: CASSLTGGVGTDTQYF

D gene: -
J gene: TRBJ2-3
clone size: few
V gene: TRBV9
CDR3 DNA: TGTGCCAGCAGCGACCGACTAATTCATGGAGATACGCAGTATTTT
CDR3 protein: CASSDRLIHGDTQYF

D gene: -
J gene: TRBJ1-6
clone size: -
V gene: TRBV4-1
CDR3 DNA: TGCGCCAGCAGCCTGGGGGGGGCTCCCCTCCACTTT
CDR3 protein: CASSLGGAPLHF

D gene: -
J gene: TRBJ2-7
clone size: -
V gene: TRBV10-3
CDR3 DNA: TGTGCCATCAGTGCGCCCGGCGACTTCTACGAGCAGTACTTC
CDR3 protein: CAISAPGDFYEQYF

D gene: TRBD2
J gene: TRBJ2-2
clone size: -
V gene: TRBV6-2/TRBV6-3
CDR3 DNA: TGTGCCAGCAGTACTAGCCCCCTGACTAGCGGGAGAGGCACCGGGGAGCTGTTTTTT
CDR3 protein: CASSTSPLTSGRGTGELFF

D gene: -
J gene: TRBJ1-1
clone size: -
V gene: TRBV19
CDR3 DNA: TGTGCCAGTAGTATTAGCCCCGCAGGGTTTACTGAAGCTTTCTTT
CDR3 protein: CASSISPAGFTEAFF

D gene: -
J gene: TRBJ2-5
clone size: -
V gene: TRBV5-1
CDR3 DNA: TGCGCCAGCAGAGGGGGAGAAGAGACCCAGTACTTC
CDR3 protein: CASRGGEETQYF

D gene: TRBD1
J gene: TRBJ2-5
clone size: -
V gene: TRBV5-1
CDR3 DNA: TGCGCCACCAATGGTCAGGGGGCGGCGGGATGGACCCAGTACTTC
CDR3 protein: CATNGQGAAGWTQYF

D gene: TRBD1
J gene: TRBJ2-7
clone size: -
V gene: TRBV11-2
CDR3 DNA: TGTGCCAGCAGCTATGGACAGGGGTTTTCGTACGAGCAGTACTTC
CDR3 protein: CASSYGQGFSYEQYF

D gene: TRBD2
J gene: TRBJ2-5
clone size: -
V gene: TRBV11-2
CDR3 DNA: TGTGCCAGCAGCTTGGGACTAGCGGGATCGAGAAAGACCCAGTACTTC
CDR3 protein: CASSLGLAGSRKTQYF

D gene: -
J gene: TRBJ2-7
clone size: many
V gene: TRBV30
CDR3 DNA: TGTGCCTGGAGGGCGGGGGCGAGGGAGCAGTACTTC
CDR3 protein: CAWRAGAREQYF

D gene: -
J gene: TRBJ2-7
clone size: -
V gene: TRBV2
CDR3 DNA: TGTGCCACCACAGGGAGAAGGGCCTACGAGCAGTACTTC
CDR3 protein: CATTGRRAYEQYF

D gene: -
J gene: TRBJ2-7
clone size: -
V gene: TRBV6-5
CDR3 DNA: TGTGCCAGCAGTCAGAACAGAATCTACGAGCAGTACTTC
CDR3 protein: CASSQNRIYEQYF

D gene: -
J gene: TRBJ1-5
clone size: -
V gene: TRBV18
CDR3 DNA: TGTGCCAGCTCATCGTCGTGGGGGGGCCATCAGCCCCAGCATTTT
CDR3 protein: CASSSSWGGHQPQHF

D gene: -
J gene: TRBJ1-1
clone size: few
V gene: TRBV28
CDR3 DNA: TGTGCCAGCAGCTCGGGGGGTAGTAACACTGAAGCTTTCTTT
CDR3 protein: CASSSGGSNTEAFF

D gene: -
J gene: TRBJ2-1
clone size: -
V gene: TRBV21-1
CDR3 DNA: TGTGCCAGCAGCAAAGTCGGGCGGGAGGGATACAATGAGCAGTTCTTC
CDR3 protein: CASSKVGREGYNEQFF

D gene: -
J gene: TRBJ1-4
clone size: once
V gene: TRBV18
CDR3 DNA: TGTGCCAGCTCGCCGCCCGGGACAAATAATGAAAAACTGTTTTTT
CDR3 protein: CASSPPGTNNEKLFF

D gene: TRBD1
J gene: TRBJ1-1
clone size: -
V gene: TRBV6-1
CDR3 DNA: TGTGCCAGCAGTGGTCGGACAGGGAGTAGGAACACTGAAGCTTTCTTT
CDR3 protein: CASSGRTGSRNTEAFF